The clone carrying this TCR beta chain was found a few times. Its antigen is unknown. This entry comes from a study of identical twins. Findings and limits, study-wide: In cord blood, abundant beta clonotypes had fewer insertions; memory showed no trend.

TCRdb called the 5' RACE reads again in MiXCR, with one record for every CDR3 protein. The table shows some 500,000 distinct CDR3 sequences, with around a tenth occurring only once. The ends lost 5 bases at V and 3 bases at J; junction bases unmatched: 17. The CDR3 spans 18 residues. Germline lookup yields CDR1 SGHAT and CDR2 FQDESV (reference sequence). The sample was also linked to a second study, of yellow fever vaccine responses in identical twins.

The origin of this receptor is a woman aged 18-29 years in good health. The chain employs TRBV11-1 and TRBJ2-5, with 8 bases lining up with TRBD1. Material for sequencing was PBMCs. The CDR3 region is CASSPERAGGQGKETQYF. CDR3 nucleotide sequence: TGTGCCAGCAGCCCAGAAAGGGCTGGTGGACAGGGAAAAGAGACCCAGTACTTC.